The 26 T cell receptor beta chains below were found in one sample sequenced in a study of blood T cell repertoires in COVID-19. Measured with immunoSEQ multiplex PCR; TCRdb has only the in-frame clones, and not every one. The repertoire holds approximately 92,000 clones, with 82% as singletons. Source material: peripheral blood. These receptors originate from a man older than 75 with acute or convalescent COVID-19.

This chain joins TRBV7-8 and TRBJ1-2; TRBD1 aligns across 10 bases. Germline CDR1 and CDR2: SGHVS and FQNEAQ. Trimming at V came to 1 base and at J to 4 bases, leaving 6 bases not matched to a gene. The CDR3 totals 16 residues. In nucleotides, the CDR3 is TGTGCCAGCAGCTTAGTTCGGGACAGGGGATTCTATGGCTACACCTTC. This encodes CASSLVRDRGFYGYTF.

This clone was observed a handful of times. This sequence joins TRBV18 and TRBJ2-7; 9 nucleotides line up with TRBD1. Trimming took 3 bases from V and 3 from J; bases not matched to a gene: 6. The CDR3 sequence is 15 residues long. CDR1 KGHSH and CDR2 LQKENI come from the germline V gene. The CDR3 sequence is CASSPGGDRDYEQYF. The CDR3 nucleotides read TGTGCCAGCTCACCCGGTGGGGACAGGGACTACGAGCAGTACTTC.

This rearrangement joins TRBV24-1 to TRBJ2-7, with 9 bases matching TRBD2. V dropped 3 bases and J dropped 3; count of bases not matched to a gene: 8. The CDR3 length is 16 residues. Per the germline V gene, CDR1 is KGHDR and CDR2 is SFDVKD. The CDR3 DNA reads TGTGCCACCAGTGATCGGGGGGGTAGCGGGAGCTACGAGCAGTACTTC. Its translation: CATSDRGGSGSYEQYF.

The CDR3 reads CASTTGQGLSPLHF. The CDR3 DNA is TGCGCCAGCACTACCGGACAGGGGTTATCCCCCCTCCACTTT. V gene TRBV5-1 combines with J gene TRBJ1-6, with 9 bases that match TRBD1. CDR3 length: 14 amino acids. Germline loops: CDR1 SGHRS, CDR2 YFSETQ. With V trimmed by 6 bases and J by 13 bases, 11 bases remained unmatched.

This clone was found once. The CDR3 coding sequence is TGTGCCAGCAGCCTCCGGTTGCCTGGGGCCAACGTCCTGACTTTC. It codes for CASSLRLPGANVLTF. The rearrangement uses TRBV7-2 and TRBJ2-6; D not resolved. The germline V gene encodes CDR1 SGHTA and CDR2 FQGNSA. V lost 5 bases and J 2 bases, leaving 10 bases between the germline ends. The CDR3 contains 15 residues.

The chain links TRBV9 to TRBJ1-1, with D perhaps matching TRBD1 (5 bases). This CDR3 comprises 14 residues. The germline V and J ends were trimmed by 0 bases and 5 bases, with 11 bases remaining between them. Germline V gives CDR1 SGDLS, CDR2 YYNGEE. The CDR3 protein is CASSVEDRRTEAFF. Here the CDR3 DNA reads TGTGCCAGCAGCGTAGAAGACAGAAGAACTGAAGCTTTCTTT.

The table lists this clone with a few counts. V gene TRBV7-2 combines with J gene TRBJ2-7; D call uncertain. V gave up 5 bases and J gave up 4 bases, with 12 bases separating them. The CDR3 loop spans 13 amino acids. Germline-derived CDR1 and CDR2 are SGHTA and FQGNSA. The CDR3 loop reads CASSTGLQYEQYF. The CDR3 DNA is TGTGCCAGCAGCACGGGTCTGCAATACGAGCAGTACTTC.

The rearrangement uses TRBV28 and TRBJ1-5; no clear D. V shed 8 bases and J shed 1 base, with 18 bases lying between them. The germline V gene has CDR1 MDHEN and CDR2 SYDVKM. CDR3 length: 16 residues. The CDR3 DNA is TGTGCCAGCGGAAACCTAGCGCCAGGAAGCAATCAGCCCCAGCATTTT. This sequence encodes CASGNLAPGSNQPQHF. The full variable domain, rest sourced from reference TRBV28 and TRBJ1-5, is DVKVTQSSRYLVKRTGEKVFLECVQDMDHENMFWYRQDPGLGLRLIYFSYDVKMKEKGDIPEGYSVSREKKERFSLILESASTNQTSMYLCASGNLAPGSNQPQHFGDGTRLSIL.

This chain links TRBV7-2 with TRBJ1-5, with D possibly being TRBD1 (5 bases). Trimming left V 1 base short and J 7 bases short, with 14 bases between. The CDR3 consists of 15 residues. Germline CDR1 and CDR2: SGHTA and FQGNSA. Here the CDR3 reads CASSLVTVPLQPQHF. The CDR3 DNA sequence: TGTGCCAGCAGCTTAGTGACAGTCCCCCTACAGCCCCAGCATTTT.

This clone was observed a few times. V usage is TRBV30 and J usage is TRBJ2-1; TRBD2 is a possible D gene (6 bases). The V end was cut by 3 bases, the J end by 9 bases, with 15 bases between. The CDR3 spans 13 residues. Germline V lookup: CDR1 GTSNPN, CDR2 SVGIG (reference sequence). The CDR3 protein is CAWSRTRGGEQFF. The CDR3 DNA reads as TGTGCCTGGAGCCGCACTAGGGGAGGTGAGCAGTTCTTC.

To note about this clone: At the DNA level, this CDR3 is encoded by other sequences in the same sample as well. In nucleotides, the CDR3 is TGTGCCAGCTCACCCAACTACGAGCAGTACTTC. As protein: CASSPNYEQYF. The genes are TRBV18 and TRBJ2-7; D is unresolved. V dropped 3 bases and J dropped 3 bases, with 3 bases sitting between them. CDR3 length equals 11 residues. CDR1 is KGHSH, CDR2 LQKENI, per germline.

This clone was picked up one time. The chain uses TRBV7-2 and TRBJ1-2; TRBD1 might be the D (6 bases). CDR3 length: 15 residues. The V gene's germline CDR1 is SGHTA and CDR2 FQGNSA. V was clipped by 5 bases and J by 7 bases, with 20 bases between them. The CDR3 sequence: CASSPSPGAVPGYTF. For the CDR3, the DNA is TGTGCCAGCAGCCCGAGCCCAGGGGCCGTGCCTGGCTACACCTTC.

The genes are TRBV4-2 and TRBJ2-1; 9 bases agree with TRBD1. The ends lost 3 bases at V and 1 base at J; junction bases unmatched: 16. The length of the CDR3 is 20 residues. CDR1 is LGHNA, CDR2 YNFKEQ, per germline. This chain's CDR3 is CASSHARDRVGRGSYNEQFF. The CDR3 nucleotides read TGTGCCAGCAGCCATGCCCGGGACAGGGTGGGGCGAGGGTCCTACAATGAGCAGTTCTTC.

The DNA for the CDR3 is TGTGCCAGCAATCCAACCGACAGGGGCAGGGCACCCCTCCACTTT. This gives the protein CASNPTDRGRAPLHF. This chain joins TRBV6-5 and TRBJ1-6; 8 nucleotides agree with TRBD1. The CDR3 spans 15 residues. Germline V gene lookup returns CDR1 MNHEY and CDR2 SVGAGI. Trimming took 7 bases from V and 11 from J; bases not matched to a gene: 13.

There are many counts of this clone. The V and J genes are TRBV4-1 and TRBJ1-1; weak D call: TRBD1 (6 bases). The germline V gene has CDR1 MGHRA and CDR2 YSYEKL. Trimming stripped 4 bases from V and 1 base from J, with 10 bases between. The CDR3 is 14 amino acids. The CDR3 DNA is TGCGCCAGCAGCCCGGGACACTCGAACACTGAAGCTTTCTTT. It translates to CASSPGHSNTEAFF.

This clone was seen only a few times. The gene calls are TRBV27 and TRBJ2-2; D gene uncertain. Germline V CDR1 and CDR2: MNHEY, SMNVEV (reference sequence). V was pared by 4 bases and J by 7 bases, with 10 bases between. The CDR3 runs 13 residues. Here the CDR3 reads CASSSSFFGELFF. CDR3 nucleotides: TGTGCCAGCAGTTCTTCCTTCTTCGGGGAGCTGTTTTTT.

The DNA of the CDR3 is TGTGCCAGTAGCCCCGACAGGGACACTCGCTCCAATGAGCAGTTCTTC. Amino acids: CASSPDRDTRSNEQFF. This sequence joins TRBV19 and TRBJ2-1; the match to TRBD1 covers 7 bases. This CDR3 has 16 residues. V was clipped by 6 bases and J by 6 bases; unmatched bases: 14. Germline loops: CDR1 LNHDA, CDR2 SQIVND (reference sequence).

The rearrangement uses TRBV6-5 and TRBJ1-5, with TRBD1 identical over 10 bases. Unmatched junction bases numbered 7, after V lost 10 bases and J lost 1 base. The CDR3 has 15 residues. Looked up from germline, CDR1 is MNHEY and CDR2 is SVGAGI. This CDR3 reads CAIADRGASNQPQHF. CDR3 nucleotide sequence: TGTGCCATCGCGGACAGGGGGGCGAGCAATCAGCCCCAGCATTTT.

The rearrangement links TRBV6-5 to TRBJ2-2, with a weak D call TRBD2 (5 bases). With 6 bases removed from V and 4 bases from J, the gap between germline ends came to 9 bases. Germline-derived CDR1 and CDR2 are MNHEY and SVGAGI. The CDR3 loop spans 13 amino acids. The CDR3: CASRSGSTGELFF. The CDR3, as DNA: TGTGCCAGCAGGTCGGGGAGCACCGGGGAGCTGTTTTTT.

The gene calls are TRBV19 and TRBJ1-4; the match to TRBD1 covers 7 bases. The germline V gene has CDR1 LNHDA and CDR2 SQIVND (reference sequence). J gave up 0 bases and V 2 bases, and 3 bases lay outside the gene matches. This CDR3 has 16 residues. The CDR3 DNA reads TGTGCCAGTAGTATACGGACAGGCGCAACTAATGAAAAACTGTTTTTT. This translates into CASSIRTGATNEKLFF.

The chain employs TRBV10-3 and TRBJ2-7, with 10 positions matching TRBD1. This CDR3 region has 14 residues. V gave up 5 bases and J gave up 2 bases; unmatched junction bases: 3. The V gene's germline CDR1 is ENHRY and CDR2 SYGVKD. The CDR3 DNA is TGTGCCATCAGTTTCGGGACAGGGGCCTACGAGCAGTACTTC. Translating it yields CAISFGTGAYEQYF.

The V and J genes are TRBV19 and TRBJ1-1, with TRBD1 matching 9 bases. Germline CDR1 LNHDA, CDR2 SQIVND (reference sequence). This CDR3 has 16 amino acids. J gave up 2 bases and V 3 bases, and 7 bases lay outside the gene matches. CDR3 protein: CASSIRDRDLNTEAFF. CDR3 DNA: TGTGCCAGTAGTATCCGGGACAGGGACCTAAACACTGAAGCTTTCTTT.

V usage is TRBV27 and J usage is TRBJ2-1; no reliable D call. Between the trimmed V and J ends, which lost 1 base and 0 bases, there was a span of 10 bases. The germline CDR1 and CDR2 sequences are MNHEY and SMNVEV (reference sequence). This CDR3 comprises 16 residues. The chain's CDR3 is CASSLYPDTSYNEQFF. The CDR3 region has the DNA TGTGCCAGCAGTTTATATCCAGATACCTCCTACAATGAGCAGTTCTTC.

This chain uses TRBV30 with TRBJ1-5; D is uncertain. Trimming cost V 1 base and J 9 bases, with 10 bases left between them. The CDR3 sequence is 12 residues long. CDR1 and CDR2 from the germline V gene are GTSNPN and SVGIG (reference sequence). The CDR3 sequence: CAWSGMTGPQHF. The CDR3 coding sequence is TGTGCCTGGAGTGGTATGACTGGGCCCCAGCATTTT.

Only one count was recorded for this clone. CDR3 sequence reads: CASSHRTSGDEQFF. CDR3 nucleotide sequence: TGTGCCAGCAGCCACCGGACTAGCGGGGATGAGCAGTTCTTC. The chain recombines TRBV4-2 with TRBJ2-1, with 12 positions matching TRBD2. Per germline, CDR1 LGHNA and CDR2 YNFKEQ. Unmatched junction bases numbered 2, after V lost 3 bases and J lost 8 bases. The CDR3 length is 14 residues.

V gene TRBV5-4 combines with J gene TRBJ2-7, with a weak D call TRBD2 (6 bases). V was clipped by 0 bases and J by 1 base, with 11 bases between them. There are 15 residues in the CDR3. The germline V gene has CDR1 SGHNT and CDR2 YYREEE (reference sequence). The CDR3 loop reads CASSLGLGSSYEQYF. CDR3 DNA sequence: TGTGCCAGCAGCTTGGGACTAGGTAGTTCCTACGAGCAGTACTTC.